Listed below are T cell receptor beta chains from one sample, sequenced in a study of control samples from healthy donors and cancer patients. The protocol was immunoSEQ multiplex PCR, while the TCRdb copy is restricted to in-frame clones and leaves out a portion. The sample includes 130,000 to 150,000 clones, 85% to 95% of them seen just once. Sequenced input: PBMCs. These receptors were obtained from a man aged 55 to 69 with colorectal cancer. The CDR3 runs from the conserved cysteine through the conserved F or W. D genes are given only for firm matches.

D,V,J,DNA,CDR3
NA,TRBV6-1,TRBJ2-7,TGTGCCAGCAGTGAAGAGGGCAGTCCCAGCCCCTACGAGCAGTACTTC,CASSEEGSPSPYEQYF
NA,TRBV7-9,TRBJ2-2,TGTGCCAGCAGTACTCCGGGCCATACAGGGGAGCTGTTTTTT,CASSTPGHTGELFF
NA,TRBV6-6,TRBJ1-5,TGTGCCAGCAGTTACTTACAGGATAGCAATCAGCCCCAGCATTTT,CASSYLQDSNQPQHF
NA,TRBV10-1,TRBJ1-4,TGCGCCAGCAGTGACGGGCACCTTTCTGAAAAACTGTTTTTT,CASSDGHLSEKLFF
NA,TRBV7-2,TRBJ2-7,TGTGCCAGCAGCTTAGTGAGCTATGGCGAGCAGTACTTC,CASSLVSYGEQYF
NA,TRBV6-6,TRBJ1-5,TGTGCCAGCAGTTACGACGAGGGTCAGCCCCAGCATTTT,CASSYDEGQPQHF
NA,TRBV4-1,TRBJ1-4,TGCGCCAGCAGCTATTCCGGGACGGCAACTAATGAAAAACTGTTTTTT,CASSYSGTATNEKLFF
TRBD2,TRBV5-1,TRBJ2-5,TGCGCCAGCAGGGGGCCGGGGGGTCAAGAGACCCAGTACTTC,CASRGPGGQETQYF
NA,TRBV5-1,TRBJ2-5,TGCGCCAGCAGCTTGGATTTAGAGACCCAGTACTTC,CASSLDLETQYF
TRBD1,TRBV2,TRBJ2-7,TGTGCCAGCAGCCATGGACAGGCGAGCCGCTACGAGCAGTACTTC,CASSHGQASRYEQYF